The text below deals with one TCR beta chain. This record belongs to a study of OX40 agonist ivuxolimab in advanced cancers. Study context: Patients were treated with ivuxolimab, an agonistic anti-OX40 (CD134) antibody.

The table came from immunoSEQ multiplex PCR; TCRdb's copy has only in-frame clones and leaves some out. The sample gives approximately 80,000 clones, roughly 84% of which show up once; 0.24% is in the top ten. This receptor was taken from an adult with an advanced solid tumor such as melanoma, head and neck, liver or kidney cancer. This sample comprised CD4+ or CD8+ T cells sorted from blood, obtained in a trial of the OX40 agonist ivuxolimab.

The CDR3: CAIQEREYNEQFF. The CDR3 DNA reads as TGTGCCATCCAGGAGCGGGAGTACAATGAGCAGTTCTTC. This chain uses TRBV10-3 with TRBJ2-1; 8 bases map to TRBD2. The germline V gene has CDR1 ENHRY and CDR2 SYGVKD. This CDR3 contains 13 residues. With V trimmed by 8 bases and J by 4 bases, 4 bases remained unmatched.